This T cell receptor (beta chain) was captured by sequencing in a study of CD8 T cells in Susac syndrome. TCR beta sequencing was performed on blood CD8+ and CD4+ T cells. Matched for age and sex, the controls were healthy donors. Bulk CD8+ and CD4+ cells came from magnetic negative isolation; CD8+ TEMRA by FACS. The RNA input was roughly 0.45 to 1 ug, and it was reverse transcribed with random hexamers. A multiplex approach, immunoSEQ multiplex PCR, amplified TCR beta CDR3 across 54 Vbeta and 13 Jbeta. One entry per CDR3 protein, called by TCRdb with MiXCR from the immunoSEQ multiplex PCR reads. The repertoire holds some 150,000 distinct CDR3 sequences, with around 94% as singletons. CDR3 size: 16 residues. V shed 3 bases, J shed 9 bases, and the junction held 15 bases outside the gene matches. Per germline, CDR1 DFQATT and CDR2 SNEGSKA (reference sequence).

The sample consisted of CD4+ T cells from PBMCs. The J gene is TRBJ2-1, the V gene TRBV20-1; 9 positions agree with TRBD2. This TCR derives from a human donor in good health. CDR3 in amino acids: CSARFKLSGSIGEQFF. CDR3 coding DNA: TGCAGTGCTAGGTTCAAACTTAGCGGGAGCATTGGTGAGCAGTTCTTC.